These 25 T cell receptor beta chains originate from one sample sequenced in a study of blood T cell repertoires in COVID-19. This table comes from immunoSEQ multiplex PCR, and its TCRdb copy is limited to in-frame clones, with some not included. The sample lists approximately 77,000 clones, approximately 90% occurring once. The sequencing sample was made of peripheral blood. These receptors all stem from a woman of 80 years or more with acute or convalescent COVID-19.

V is TRBV5-5 and J is TRBJ1-5; TRBD1 is a possible D gene (5 bases). This CDR3 has 13 residues. V shed 6 bases and J shed 7 bases, with 14 bases lying between them. Per the germline V gene, CDR1 is SGHKS and CDR2 is YYEKEE (reference sequence). The CDR3 loop reads CASNGAPDQPQHF. In DNA form, the CDR3 reads TGTGCCAGCAATGGGGCGCCGGACCAGCCCCAGCATTTT.

This clone was observed a handful of times. The chain has TRBV2 and TRBJ1-2; 8 positions agree with TRBD1. The CDR3 spans 16 residues. Germline assignment: CDR1 SNHLY and CDR2 FYNNEI. With V trimmed by 10 bases and J by 1 base, 14 bases remained unmatched. CDR3 in DNA: TGTGCCATCTCAAACCCGGCGACAGGGGTTAACTATGGCTACACCTTC. It specifies CAISNPATGVNYGYTF.

This CDR3 reads CASSLDSNRSPLHF. In DNA, the CDR3 is TGCGCCAGCAGCCTCGACAGTAATCGCTCACCCCTCCACTTT. The chain employs TRBV4-3 and TRBJ1-6, with D maybe TRBD1 (5 bases). V lost 4 bases, J lost 10 bases, and 14 bases lay in between. Germline V CDR1 and CDR2: LGHNA, YSLEER. The CDR3 runs 14 residues.

The CDR3: CASSYPGTQYF. Here the CDR3 DNA reads TGTGCCAGCAGTTACCCGGGGACCCAGTACTTC. The genes are TRBV6-2 or TRBV6-3 and TRBJ2-5; unclear D gene. This CDR3 region has 11 residues. V was shortened by 2 bases and J by 7 bases, with 5 bases between the two germline ends. Germline V gives CDR1 MNHEY, CDR2 SVGEGT.

This clone showed up just a few times. The chain recombines TRBV24-1 with TRBJ2-3; the match to TRBD1 covers 12 bases. The V gene end was trimmed by 6 bases and the J gene end by 3 bases; junction bases not matched to a gene: 6. The CDR3 contains 16 residues. CDR1 is KGHDR and CDR2 is SFDVKD in the germline V gene. CDR3 sequence (DNA): TGTGCCACCAGTCCGGGACAGGGGGCTGGAACAGATACGCAGTATTTT. Protein: CATSPGQGAGTDTQYF.

This chain joins TRBV4-3 and TRBJ1-5, with D possibly being TRBD1 (6 bases). In germline, CDR1 is LGHNA, CDR2 YSLEER. V was shortened by 0 bases and J by 4 bases, with 13 bases between the two germline ends. The CDR3 totals 16 residues. The CDR3, as DNA: TGCGCCAGCAGCCAAGACGGACAGAATCCTAATCAGCCCCAGCATTTT. Translating gives CASSQDGQNPNQPQHF.

With respect to this clone: Other DNA sequences in this sample translate to the same CDR3. The V call is TRBV5-1, the J call TRBJ2-3, with unresolved D. Trimming pared 0 bases from V and 0 bases from J, leaving 5 bases between. The length of the CDR3 is 14 residues. Germline V gives CDR1 SGHRS, CDR2 YFSETQ. The CDR3 region has the DNA TGCGCCAGCAGCTTGGGTCGGAGCACAGATACGCAGTATTTT. This translates into CASSLGRSTDTQYF. Together with reference TRBV5-1 and TRBJ2-3, the CDR3 gives the full variable domain: KAGVTQTPRYLIKTRGQQVTLSCSPISGHRSVSWYQQTPGQGLQFLFEYFSETQRNKGNFPGRFSGRQFSNSRSEMNVSTLELGDSALYLCASSLGRSTDTQYFGPGTRLTVL.

V is TRBV6-2 or TRBV6-3 and J is TRBJ1-6, with TRBD1 matching over 8 bases. This CDR3 has 16 amino acids. V dropped 2 bases and J dropped 5; count of bases not matched to a gene: 5. Germline V gives CDR1 MNHEY, CDR2 SVGEGT. CDR3 sequence: CASSYDRGNNNSPLHF. The CDR3 DNA is TGTGCCAGCAGTTACGACAGGGGAAATAATAATTCACCCCTCCACTTT.

The DNA for the CDR3 is TGTGCCTGGGGTGGGTCACAGGGCAGGTCTGATTCACCCCTCCACTTT. It is translated as CAWGGSQGRSDSPLHF. The chain carries TRBV30 and TRBJ1-6, with D possibly TRBD1 on 6 matching bases. There are 16 residues in the CDR3. CDR1 is GTSNPN, CDR2 SVGIG, per germline (reference sequence). V lost 5 bases and J 8 bases, leaving 22 bases between the germline ends.

The CDR3, as DNA: TGTGCCACCGCTAGCGGGGGGGGGTCCTACGAGCAGTACTTC. It encodes CATASGGGSYEQYF. The chain uses TRBV2 and TRBJ2-7, with TRBD2 matching 12 bases. The length of the CDR3 is 14 residues. V lost 10 bases to trimming and J lost 1 base; unmatched junction nucleotides: 5. The germline V gene has CDR1 SNHLY and CDR2 FYNNEI.

There are a few counts of this clone. The gene calls are TRBV18 and TRBJ1-1; maybe TRBD1 (5 bases). In germline, CDR1 is KGHSH, CDR2 LQKENI. Trimming removed 5 bases at V and 1 base at J, with 11 bases between. This CDR3 is built from 14 residues. The DNA for the CDR3 is TGTGCCAGCTCAGATCGACAGCCGAACACTGAAGCTTTCTTT. This sequence encodes CASSDRQPNTEAFF.

The chain combines TRBV27 with TRBJ2-3; 9 bases are shared with TRBD2. V was pared by 5 bases and J by 9 bases, with 24 bases of the junction left unmatched. Germline values: CDR1 MNHEY, CDR2 SMNVEV (reference sequence). The CDR3 loop spans 19 amino acids. CDR3: CASSPRSPVGTSGLRTQYF. CDR3 nucleotides: TGTGCCAGCAGTCCCCGCTCCCCGGTCGGAACTAGCGGGTTAAGGACGCAGTATTTT.

The sample holds one count of this clone. CDR3 sequence: CASRTSGGETQYF. In DNA, the CDR3 is TGTGCCAGCAGGACTAGCGGGGGGGAGACCCAGTACTTC. V and J are TRBV6-5 and TRBJ2-5; 13 positions agree with TRBD2. The germline gives CDR1 MNHEY, CDR2 SVGAGI. The CDR3 length is 13 residues. The V gene end was trimmed by 6 bases and the J gene end by 5 bases; junction bases not matched to a gene: 0.

J is TRBJ2-5 and V is TRBV7-9; possibly TRBD1 for D (5 bases). Germline V gene data show CDR1 as SEHNR and CDR2 as FQNEAQ (reference sequence). The CDR3 extends over 13 amino acids. The V end lost 5 bases, the J end lost 1 base, and 8 bases lay between the germline ends. CDR3 sequence: CASSRDSQETQYF. The CDR3 region has the DNA TGTGCCAGCAGCCGCGACAGCCAAGAGACCCAGTACTTC.

The chain's CDR3 is CASSASQGTQPQHF. The CDR3, as DNA: TGTGCCAGCAGCGCCTCACAGGGAACTCAGCCCCAGCATTTT. The J gene is TRBJ1-5, the V gene TRBV11-2; a weak D match, TRBD1 (6 bases). Germline V CDR1 and CDR2: SGHAT, FQNNGV. The V end was cut by 5 bases, the J end by 6 bases, with 14 bases between. The CDR3 is made up of 14 amino acids.

J is TRBJ2-1 and V is TRBV4-2, with 8 bases fitting TRBD2. CDR1 is LGHNA and CDR2 is YNFKEQ in the germline V gene. The CDR3 spans 14 residues. With 7 bases clipped from V and 5 bases from J, the junction kept 7 bases outside the gene matches. The chain's CDR3 is CASKVQRGNNEQFF. The CDR3 DNA sequence: TGTGCCAGCAAGGTCCAGCGGGGGAACAATGAGCAGTTCTTC.

The genes are TRBV5-1 and TRBJ1-1, with D unresolved. Trimming pared 4 bases from V and 0 bases from J, leaving 10 bases between. The germline gives CDR1 SGHRS, CDR2 YFSETQ. The CDR3 runs to 14 residues. CDR3 region: CASSAIGVNTEAFF. CDR3 sequence (DNA): TGCGCCAGCAGCGCAATCGGGGTGAACACTGAAGCTTTCTTT.

This clone came up once. J is TRBJ2-1 and V is TRBV9; 10 bases line up with TRBD2. Germline values: CDR1 SGDLS, CDR2 YYNGEE. The CDR3 extends over 13 amino acids. The ends lost 6 bases at V and 10 bases at J; junction bases unmatched: 7. CDR3 loop: CASTRAGGSEQFF. The CDR3 nucleotides are TGTGCCAGCACACGAGCGGGGGGGAGCGAGCAGTTCTTC.

The chain employs TRBV7-9 and TRBJ2-3, with D possibly being TRBD2 (6 bases). From germline, CDR1 is SEHNR and CDR2 FQNEAQ (reference sequence). The V end lost 2 bases, the J end lost 3 bases, and 24 bases lay between the germline ends. This CDR3 has 19 amino acids. CDR3 protein: CASSLRGRVGGVGTDTQYF. Written as DNA, the CDR3 is TGTGCCAGCAGCTTAAGGGGCCGGGTCGGAGGGGTTGGTACAGATACGCAGTATTTT.

The chain couples TRBV5-6 to TRBJ2-1, with TRBD2 identical over 9 bases. This CDR3 spans 13 amino acids. Germline values: CDR1 SGHDT, CDR2 YYEEEE. With 2 bases clipped from V and 10 bases from J, the junction kept 4 bases outside the gene matches. The CDR3 nucleotides are TGTGCCAGCAGCTTCCTAGCGGGAAAGGAGCAGTTCTTC. Amino acids: CASSFLAGKEQFF.

This chain links TRBV7-6 with TRBJ2-1; 9 bases line up with TRBD2. CDR3 length: 17 amino acids. Germline CDR1 reads SGHVS; CDR2 reads FNYEAQ. V shed 2 bases and J 6 bases; nucleotides not matched to a gene: 11. DNA of the CDR3: TGTGCCAGCAGCTTATTGGGTTATAGCGGGAGATTCAATGAGCAGTTCTTC. Translating it yields CASSLLGYSGRFNEQFF.

Only a few counts were recorded for this clone. The chain links TRBV5-1 to TRBJ1-1; D is uncertain. Per the germline V gene, CDR1 is SGHRS and CDR2 is YFSETQ. V lost 4 bases to trimming and J lost 2 bases, with 21 bases between them. CDR3 length: 17 amino acids. The CDR3 bases are TGCGCCAGCAGCCCACCCGGGAACATAAGGGCCAACACTGAAGCTTTCTTT. This codes for CASSPPGNIRANTEAFF.

The chain is built from TRBV10-3 and TRBJ1-2, with TRBD1 matching 8 bases. This CDR3 is 14 amino acids long. V lost 4 bases and J lost 8; bases outside the gene matches: 9. Germline V gives CDR1 ENHRY, CDR2 SYGVKD. The DNA of the CDR3 is TGTGCCATCAGTGGATACCAGACAGGGGACGGCTACACCTTC. Translating gives CAISGYQTGDGYTF.

The gene calls are TRBV4-3 and TRBJ1-2; no clear D gene. The germline V gene has CDR1 LGHNA and CDR2 YSLEER. The CDR3 consists of 19 residues. V shed 3 bases and J shed 4 bases, with 27 bases lying between them. Written as DNA, the CDR3 is TGCGCCAGCAGCCAGGGCAGCCACCAACCCCCACTCTATCGCTATGGCTACACCTTC. It translates to CASSQGSHQPPLYRYGYTF.

The chain carries TRBV6-5 and TRBJ2-7; TRBD1 agrees at 8 bases. The V gene's germline CDR1 is MNHEY and CDR2 SVGAGI. The junction had 6 bases not matched to a gene; V was cut back by 5 bases and J by 3 bases. This CDR3 is 14 amino acids long. This CDR3 is CASSTGTGLYEQYF. The CDR3, as DNA: TGTGCCAGCAGTACCGGGACAGGCCTCTACGAGCAGTACTTC.